The clone carrying this T cell receptor beta chain was picked up many times. This specimen comes from a study of spatial heterogeneity in lung cancer. The time point was: sample taken at primary tumor resection. The V gene lost 4 bases and the J gene lost 4 bases, with 11 bases spanning the gap. Germline CDR1 and CDR2: SNHLY and FYNNEI. The CDR3 sequence is 14 residues long. TCRdb fed the 5' RACE reads into MiXCR, producing one record per CDR3 protein. The repertoire consists of 40,000 to 45,000 distinct CDR3 sequences, with over 6.5% occurring once and the leading ten covering roughly 45%. The J gene is TRBJ1-5, the V gene TRBV2; D unresolved. The receptor was isolated from a female donor with early-stage non-small cell lung cancer. The material sequenced was PBMCs, taken at surgery. The CDR3 loop reads CASSGLDRNQPQHF. As DNA, the CDR3 is TGTGCCAGCAGTGGTCTCGACCGAAATCAGCCCCAGCATTTT.